This T cell receptor (beta chain) comes out of a study of cytomegalovirus exposure and HLA in healthy donors. General study findings and limits: Researchers counted roughly 150 TCR beta chains as cytomegalovirus-associated. From TCR beta sequences, most subjects' HLA-A and HLA-B alleles were reportedly predicted accurately. A further, later analysis showed that HLA-associated TCR beta chains (compared with equally common others) were more clonally expanded.

CDR3 size: 15 residues. The germline V and J ends were trimmed by 2 bases and 5 bases, with 15 bases remaining between them. Germline-derived CDR1 and CDR2 are MGHRA and YSYEKL. Use of 60 Vbeta and 13 Jbeta primers characterized the PCR. Assay: immunoSEQ multiplex PCR; the TCRdb copy retains only in-frame clones and omits some. This sample has roughly 99,000 clones, with 70% to 80% found just once. On this clone itself: What it binds is unknown.

The clonotype comes from a man aged 55 to 70 in good health and CMV-seropositive. The chain employs TRBV4-1 and TRBJ1-2; perhaps TRBD1 as D (6 bases). The material sequenced was PBMCs. The CDR3 sequence is CASSQPGTFEYGYTF. DNA of the CDR3: TGCGCCAGCAGCCAACCCGGGACATTCGAATATGGCTACACCTTC.